The text below deals with one T cell receptor beta chain. What it recognizes is unknown. Germline loops: CDR1 KGHDR, CDR2 SFDVKD. The CDR3 runs to 14 residues. The sample originates from a study of T cells expressing NK-cell markers. Across the study: In sorted CD3+CD56+NKG2C+, CD3+CD56+NKG2C- and CD3+CD56-NKG2C+ T cells, TCR beta repertoires were obtained. Within the sequenced cohort of eight donors, seven exhibited HCMV seropositivity and one was seronegative.

Study findings and constraints: No clear determination of HCMV specificity was made for expanded NKG2C+ T cell clones. Once again these clonotypes came out on top in the CD3+CD56-NKG2C+ fraction of several donors.

Each CDR3 protein gets one entry in TCRdb, which reprocessed the 5' RACE reads and gives no DNA. This listing includes 25,000 to 35,000 distinct CDR3 sequences. V is TRBV24-1 and J is TRBJ2-1; as DNA is missing, the TRBD1 call by TCRdb cannot be tested. The sample was blood T cells: a sorted CD56 or NKG2C T cell subset, CD4+ or CD8+ T cells, or bulk PBMC T cells (not recorded which). The TCR sequence derives from a woman aged 18 to 75 in good health. CDR3 sequence: CATSESGQYNEQFF.